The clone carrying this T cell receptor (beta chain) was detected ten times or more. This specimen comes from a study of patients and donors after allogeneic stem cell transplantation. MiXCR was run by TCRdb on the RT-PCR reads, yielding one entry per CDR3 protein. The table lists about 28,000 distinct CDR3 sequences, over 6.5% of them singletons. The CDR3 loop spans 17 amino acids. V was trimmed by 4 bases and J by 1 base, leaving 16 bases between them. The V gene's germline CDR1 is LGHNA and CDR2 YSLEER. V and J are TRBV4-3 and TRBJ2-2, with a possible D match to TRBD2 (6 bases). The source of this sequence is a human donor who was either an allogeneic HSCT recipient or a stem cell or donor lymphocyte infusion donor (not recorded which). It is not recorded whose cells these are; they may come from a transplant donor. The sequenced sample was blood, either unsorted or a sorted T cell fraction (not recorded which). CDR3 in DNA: TGCGCCAGCAGCCTCTTCGCGCGGGGTATGAACACCGGGGAGCTGTTTTTT. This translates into CASSLFARGMNTGELFF.